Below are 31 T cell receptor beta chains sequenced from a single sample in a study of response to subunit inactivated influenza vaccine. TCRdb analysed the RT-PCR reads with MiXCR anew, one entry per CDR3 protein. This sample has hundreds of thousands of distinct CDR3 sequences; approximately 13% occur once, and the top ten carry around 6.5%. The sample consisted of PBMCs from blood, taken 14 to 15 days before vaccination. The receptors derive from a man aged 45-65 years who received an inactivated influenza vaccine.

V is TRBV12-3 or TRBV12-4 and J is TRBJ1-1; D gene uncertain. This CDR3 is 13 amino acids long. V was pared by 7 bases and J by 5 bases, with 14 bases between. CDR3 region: CASIKNGVTEAFF. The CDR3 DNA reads TGTGCCAGCATCAAAAACGGGGTAACTGAAGCTTTCTTT.

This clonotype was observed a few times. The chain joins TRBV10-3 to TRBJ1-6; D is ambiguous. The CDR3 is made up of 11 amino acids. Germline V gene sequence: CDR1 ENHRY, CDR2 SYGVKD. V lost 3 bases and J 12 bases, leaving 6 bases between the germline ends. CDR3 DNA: TGTGCCATCAGTGACCAAGTACCCCTCCACTTT. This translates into CAISDQVPLHF.

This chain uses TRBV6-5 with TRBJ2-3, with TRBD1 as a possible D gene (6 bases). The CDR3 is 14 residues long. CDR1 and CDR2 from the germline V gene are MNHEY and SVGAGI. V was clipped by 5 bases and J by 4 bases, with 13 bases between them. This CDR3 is CASSNNRAADTQYF. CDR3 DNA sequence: TGTGCCAGCAGTAACAACAGGGCCGCAGATACGCAGTATTTT.

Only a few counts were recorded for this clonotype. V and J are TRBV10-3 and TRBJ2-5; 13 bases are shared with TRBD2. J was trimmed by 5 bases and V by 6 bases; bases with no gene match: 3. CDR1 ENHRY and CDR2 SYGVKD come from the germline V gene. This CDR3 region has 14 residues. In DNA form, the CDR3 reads TGTGCCATCAGCGAGGGACTAGCGGGGGAGACCCAGTACTTC. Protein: CAISEGLAGETQYF.

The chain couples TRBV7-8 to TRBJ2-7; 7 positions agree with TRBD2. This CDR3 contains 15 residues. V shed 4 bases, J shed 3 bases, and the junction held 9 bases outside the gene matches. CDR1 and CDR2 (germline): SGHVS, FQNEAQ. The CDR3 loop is CASSYASTSFYEQYF. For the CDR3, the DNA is TGTGCCAGCAGCTACGCCTCGACTAGCTTCTACGAGCAGTACTTC.

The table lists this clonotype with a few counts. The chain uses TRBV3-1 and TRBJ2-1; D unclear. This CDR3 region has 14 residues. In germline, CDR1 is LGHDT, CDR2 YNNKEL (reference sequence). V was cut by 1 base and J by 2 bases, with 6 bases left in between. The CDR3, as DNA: TGTGCCAGCAGCCAAGGTTCGGCCTACAATGAGCAGTTCTTC. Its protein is CASSQGSAYNEQFF.

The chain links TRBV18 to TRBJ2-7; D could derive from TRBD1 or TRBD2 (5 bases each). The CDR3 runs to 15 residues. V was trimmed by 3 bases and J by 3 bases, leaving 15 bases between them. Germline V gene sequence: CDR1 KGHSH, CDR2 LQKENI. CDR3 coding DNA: TGTGCCAGCTCACCGGGCCGGGGCTTAGGCTACGAGCAGTACTTC. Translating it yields CASSPGRGLGYEQYF. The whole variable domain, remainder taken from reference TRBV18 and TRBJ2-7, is NAGVMQNPRHLVRRRGQEARLRCSPMKGHSHVYWYRQLPEEGLKFMVYLQKENIIDESGMPKERFSAEFPKEGPSILRIQQVVRGDSAAYFCASSPGRGLGYEQYFGPGTRLTVT.

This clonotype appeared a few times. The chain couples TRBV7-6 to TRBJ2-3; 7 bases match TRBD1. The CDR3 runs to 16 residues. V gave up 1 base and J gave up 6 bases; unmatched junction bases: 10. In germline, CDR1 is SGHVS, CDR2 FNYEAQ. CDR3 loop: CASSLEGAPPVDTQYF. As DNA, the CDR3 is TGTGCCAGCAGCTTAGAGGGGGCCCCCCCAGTGGATACGCAGTATTTT. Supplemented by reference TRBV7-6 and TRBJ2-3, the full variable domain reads GAGVSQSPRYKVTKRGQDVALRCDPISGHVSLYWYRQALGQGPEFLTYFNYEAQQDKSGLPNDRFSAERPEGSISTLTIQRTEQRDSAMYRCASSLEGAPPVDTQYFGPGTRLTVL.

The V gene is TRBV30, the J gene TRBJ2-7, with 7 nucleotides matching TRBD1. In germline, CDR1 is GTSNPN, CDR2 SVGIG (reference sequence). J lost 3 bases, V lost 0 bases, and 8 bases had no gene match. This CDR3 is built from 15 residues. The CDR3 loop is CAWSVHRQGNYEQYF. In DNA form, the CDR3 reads TGTGCCTGGAGTGTACATAGACAGGGTAACTACGAGCAGTACTTC.

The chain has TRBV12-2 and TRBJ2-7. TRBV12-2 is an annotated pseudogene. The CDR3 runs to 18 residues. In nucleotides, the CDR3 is TGTGCAAGTCGCTTAGGGTCGGTTGTTGGGCAAGACTCCTACGAGCAGTACTTC. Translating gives CASRLGSVVGQDSYEQYF.

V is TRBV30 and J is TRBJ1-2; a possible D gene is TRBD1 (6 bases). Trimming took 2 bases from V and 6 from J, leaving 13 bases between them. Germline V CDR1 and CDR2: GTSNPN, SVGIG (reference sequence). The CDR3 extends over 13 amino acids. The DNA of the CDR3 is TGTGCCTGGAGTTACAGGGCAACCGATGGCTACACCTTC. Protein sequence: CAWSYRATDGYTF.

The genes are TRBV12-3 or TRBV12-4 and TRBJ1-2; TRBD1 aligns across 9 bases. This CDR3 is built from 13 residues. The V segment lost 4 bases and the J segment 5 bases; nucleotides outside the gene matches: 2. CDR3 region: CASSWDREYGYTF. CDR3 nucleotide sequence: TGTGCCAGCAGTTGGGACAGGGAGTATGGCTACACCTTC.

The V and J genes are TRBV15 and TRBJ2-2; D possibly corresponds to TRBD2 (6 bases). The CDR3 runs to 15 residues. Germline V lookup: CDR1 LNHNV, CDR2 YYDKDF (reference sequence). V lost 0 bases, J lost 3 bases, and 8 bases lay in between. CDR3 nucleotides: TGTGCCACCAGCAGAGATGGGGGGTACACCGGGGAGCTGTTTTTT. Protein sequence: CATSRDGGYTGELFF.

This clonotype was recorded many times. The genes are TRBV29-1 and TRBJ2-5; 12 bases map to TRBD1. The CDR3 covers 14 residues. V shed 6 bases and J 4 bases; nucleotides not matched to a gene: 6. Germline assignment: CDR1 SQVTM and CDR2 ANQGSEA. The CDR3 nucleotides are TGCAGCGTCAGGGACAGGGGGCGGATAGAGACCCAGTACTTC. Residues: CSVRDRGRIETQYF.

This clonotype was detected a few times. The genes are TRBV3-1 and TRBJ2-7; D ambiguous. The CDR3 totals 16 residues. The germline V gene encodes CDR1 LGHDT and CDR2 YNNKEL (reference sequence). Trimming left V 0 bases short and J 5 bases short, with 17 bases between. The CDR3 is CASSQDRVSLRDEQYF. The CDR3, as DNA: TGTGCCAGCAGCCAAGATCGGGTAAGCCTTAGGGACGAGCAGTACTTC.

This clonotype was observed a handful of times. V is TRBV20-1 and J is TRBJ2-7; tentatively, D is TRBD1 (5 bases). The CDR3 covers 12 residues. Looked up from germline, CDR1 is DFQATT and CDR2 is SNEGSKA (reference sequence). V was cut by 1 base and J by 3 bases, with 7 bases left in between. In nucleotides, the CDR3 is TGCAGTGCTAGAGCGGACATCTACGAGCAGTACTTC. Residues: CSARADIYEQYF.

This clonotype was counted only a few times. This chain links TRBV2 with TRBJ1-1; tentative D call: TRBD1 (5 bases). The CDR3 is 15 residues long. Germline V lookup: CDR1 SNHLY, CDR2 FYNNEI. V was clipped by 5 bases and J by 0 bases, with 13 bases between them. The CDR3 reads CASSSPSGVNTEAFF. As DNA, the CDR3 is TGTGCCAGCAGTTCCCCGTCGGGGGTGAACACTGAAGCTTTCTTT. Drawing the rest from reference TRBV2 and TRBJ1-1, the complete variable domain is EPEVTQTPSHQVTQMGQEVILRCVPISNHLYFYWYRQILGQKVEFLVSFYNNEISEKSEIFDDQFSVERPDGSNFTLKIRSTKLEDSAMYFCASSSPSGVNTEAFFGQGTRLTVV.

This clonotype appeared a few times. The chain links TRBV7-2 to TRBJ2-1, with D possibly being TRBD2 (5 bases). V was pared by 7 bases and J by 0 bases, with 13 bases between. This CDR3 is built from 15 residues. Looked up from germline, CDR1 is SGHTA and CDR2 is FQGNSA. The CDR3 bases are TGTGCCAGCAACCCCGGGGTGAGCTCCTACAATGAGCAGTTCTTC. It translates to CASNPGVSSYNEQFF.

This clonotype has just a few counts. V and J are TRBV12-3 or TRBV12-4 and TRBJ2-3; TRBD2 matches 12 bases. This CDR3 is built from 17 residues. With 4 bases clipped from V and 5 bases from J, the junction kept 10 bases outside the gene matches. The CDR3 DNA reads TGTGCCAGCAGTTCACTCGGACTAGCGGGGTTGGTAGATACGCAGTATTTT. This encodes CASSSLGLAGLVDTQYF.

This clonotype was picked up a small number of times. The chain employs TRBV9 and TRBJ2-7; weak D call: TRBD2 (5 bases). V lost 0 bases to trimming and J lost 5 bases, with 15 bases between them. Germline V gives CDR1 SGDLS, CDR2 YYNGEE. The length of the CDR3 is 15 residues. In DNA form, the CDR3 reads TGTGCCAGCAGCGTAGAGCCTAGCTGGTCCGACGAGCAGTACTTC. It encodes CASSVEPSWSDEQYF.

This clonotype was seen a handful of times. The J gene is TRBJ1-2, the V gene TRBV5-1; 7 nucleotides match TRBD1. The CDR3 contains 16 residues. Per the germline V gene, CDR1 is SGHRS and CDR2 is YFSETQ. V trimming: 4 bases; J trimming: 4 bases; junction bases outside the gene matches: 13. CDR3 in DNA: TGCGCCAGCAGCCCCAGTTCACAGGGGTGGCCCTATGGCTACACCTTC. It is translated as CASSPSSQGWPYGYTF. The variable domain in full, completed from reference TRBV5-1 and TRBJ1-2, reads KAGVTQTPRYLIKTRGQQVTLSCSPISGHRSVSWYQQTPGQGLQFLFEYFSETQRNKGNFPGRFSGRQFSNSRSEMNVSTLELGDSALYLCASSPSSQGWPYGYTFGSGTRLTVV.

The CDR3 loop reads CAISDRGSSYEQYF. CDR3 DNA: TGTGCCATCAGTGATAGGGGGTCCTCCTACGAGCAGTACTTC. V usage is TRBV10-3 and J usage is TRBJ2-7, with D possibly TRBD1 on 6 matching bases. V was pared by 3 bases and J by 0 bases, with 9 bases between. The germline gives CDR1 ENHRY, CDR2 SYGVKD. The CDR3 has 14 amino acids.

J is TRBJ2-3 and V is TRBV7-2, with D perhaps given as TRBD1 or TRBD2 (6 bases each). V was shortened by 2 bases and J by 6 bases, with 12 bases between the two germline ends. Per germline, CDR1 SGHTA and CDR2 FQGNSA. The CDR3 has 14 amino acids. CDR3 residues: CASSLRGGRDTQYF. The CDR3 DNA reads TGTGCCAGCAGCTTACGTGGGGGGCGGGATACGCAGTATTTT. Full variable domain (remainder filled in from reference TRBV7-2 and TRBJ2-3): GAGVSQSPSNKVTEKGKDVELRCDPISGHTALYWYRQSLGQGLEFLIYFQGNSAPDKSGLPSDRFSAERTGGSVSTLTIQRTQQEDSAVYLCASSLRGGRDTQYFGPGTRLTVL.

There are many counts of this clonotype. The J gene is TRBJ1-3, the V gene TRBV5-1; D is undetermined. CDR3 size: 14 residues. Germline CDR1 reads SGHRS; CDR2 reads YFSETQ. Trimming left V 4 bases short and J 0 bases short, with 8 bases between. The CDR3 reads CASSGGYSGNTIYF. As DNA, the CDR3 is TGCGCCAGCAGCGGAGGCTACTCTGGAAACACCATATATTTT.

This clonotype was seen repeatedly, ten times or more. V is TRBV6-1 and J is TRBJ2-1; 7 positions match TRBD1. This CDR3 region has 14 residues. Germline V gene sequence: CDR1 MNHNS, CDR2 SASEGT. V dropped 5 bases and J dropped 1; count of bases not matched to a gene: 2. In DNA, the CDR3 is TGTGCCAGCAGTAGGGGGCTATCCTACAATGAGCAGTTCTTC. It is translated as CASSRGLSYNEQFF.

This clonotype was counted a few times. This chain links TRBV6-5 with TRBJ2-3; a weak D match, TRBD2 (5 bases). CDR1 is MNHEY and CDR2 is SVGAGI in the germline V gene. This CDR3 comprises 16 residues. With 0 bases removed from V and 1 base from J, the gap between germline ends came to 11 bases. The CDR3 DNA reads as TGTGCCAGCAGTTACTCAAGGTTCGGGGGCACAGATACGCAGTATTTT. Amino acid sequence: CASSYSRFGGTDTQYF.

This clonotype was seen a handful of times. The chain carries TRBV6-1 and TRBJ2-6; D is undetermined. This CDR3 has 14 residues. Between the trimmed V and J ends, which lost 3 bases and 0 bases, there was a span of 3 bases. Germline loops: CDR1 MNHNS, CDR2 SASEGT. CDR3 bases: TGTGCCAGCAGTGAGGGCTCTGGGGCCAACGTCCTGACTTTC. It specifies CASSEGSGANVLTF.

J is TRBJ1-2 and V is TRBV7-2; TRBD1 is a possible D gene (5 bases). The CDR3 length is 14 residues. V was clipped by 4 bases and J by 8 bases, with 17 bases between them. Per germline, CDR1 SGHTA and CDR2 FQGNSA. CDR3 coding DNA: TGTGCCAGCAGCTCTACCTTCGGGGGAGGGGGCTACACCTTC. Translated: CASSSTFGGGGYTF.

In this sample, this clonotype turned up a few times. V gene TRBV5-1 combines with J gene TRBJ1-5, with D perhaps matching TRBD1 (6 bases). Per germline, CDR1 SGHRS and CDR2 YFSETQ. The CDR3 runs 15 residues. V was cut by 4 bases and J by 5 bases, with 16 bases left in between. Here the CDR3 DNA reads TGCGCCAGCAGCAGGTCGTCGGGGGGCGATCAGCCCCAGCATTTT. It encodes CASSRSSGGDQPQHF.

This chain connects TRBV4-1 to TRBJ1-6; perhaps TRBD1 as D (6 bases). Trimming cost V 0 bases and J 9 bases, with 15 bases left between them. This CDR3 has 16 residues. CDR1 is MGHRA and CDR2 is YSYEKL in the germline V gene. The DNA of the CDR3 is TGCGCCAGCAGCCAAGACAGGGGTTCCGGTATTTCACCCCTCCACTTT. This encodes CASSQDRGSGISPLHF.

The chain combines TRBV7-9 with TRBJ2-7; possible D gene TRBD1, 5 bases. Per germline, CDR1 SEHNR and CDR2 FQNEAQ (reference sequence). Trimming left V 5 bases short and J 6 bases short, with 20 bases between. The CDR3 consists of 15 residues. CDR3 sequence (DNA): TGTGCCAGCAGCCCCCCGGGTTTCTCAGGGTCCGAGCAGTACTTC. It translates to CASSPPGFSGSEQYF. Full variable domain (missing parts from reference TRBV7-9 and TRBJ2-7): DTGVSQNPRHKITKRGQNVTFRCDPISEHNRLYWYRQTLGQGPEFLTYFQNEAQLEKSRLLSDRFSAERPKGSFSTLEIQRTEQGDSAMYLCASSPPGFSGSEQYFGPGTRLTVT.